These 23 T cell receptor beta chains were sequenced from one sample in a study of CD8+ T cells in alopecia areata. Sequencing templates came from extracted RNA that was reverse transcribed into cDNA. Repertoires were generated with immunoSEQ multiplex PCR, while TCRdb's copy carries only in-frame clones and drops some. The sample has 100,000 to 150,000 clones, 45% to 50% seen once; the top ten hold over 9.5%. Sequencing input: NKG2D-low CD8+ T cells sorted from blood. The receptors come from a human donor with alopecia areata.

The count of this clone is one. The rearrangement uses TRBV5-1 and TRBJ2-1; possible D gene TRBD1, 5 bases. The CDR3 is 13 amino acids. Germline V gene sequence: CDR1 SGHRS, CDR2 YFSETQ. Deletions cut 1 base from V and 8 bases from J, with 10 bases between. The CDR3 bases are TGCGCCAGCAGCTTGACAGGCCTTGATGAGCAGTTCTTC. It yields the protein CASSLTGLDEQFF.

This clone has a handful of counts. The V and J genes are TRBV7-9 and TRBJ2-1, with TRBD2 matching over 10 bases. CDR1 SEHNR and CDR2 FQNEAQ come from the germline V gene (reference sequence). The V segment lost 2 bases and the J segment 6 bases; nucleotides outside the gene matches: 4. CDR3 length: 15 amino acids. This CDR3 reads CASSLILAGANEQFF. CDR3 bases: TGTGCCAGCAGCTTAATCCTAGCGGGAGCCAATGAGCAGTTCTTC.

In DNA, the CDR3 is TGTGCCACCCTTAGTAGCCTCACCGGGGAGCTGTTTTTT. This codes for CATLSSLTGELFF. The J gene is TRBJ2-2, the V gene TRBV28; D is undetermined. V was trimmed by 10 bases and J by 4 bases, leaving 13 bases between them. The CDR3 contains 13 residues. Germline V gene data show CDR1 as MDHEN and CDR2 as SYDVKM.

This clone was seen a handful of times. CDR3 residues: CASSRGDTQYF. CDR3 nucleotide sequence: TGTGCCAGCAGCAGAGGAGATACGCAGTATTTT. The genes are TRBV21-1 and TRBJ2-3; TRBD2 was called by the table and not checked on the DNA. TRBV21-1 is reported as a pseudogene. The length of the CDR3 is 11 residues.

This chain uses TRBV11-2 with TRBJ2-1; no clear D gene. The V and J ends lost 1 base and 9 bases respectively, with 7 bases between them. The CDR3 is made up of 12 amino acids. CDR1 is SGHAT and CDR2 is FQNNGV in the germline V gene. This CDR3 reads CASSLATAEQFF. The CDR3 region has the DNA TGTGCCAGCAGCTTAGCGACCGCTGAGCAGTTCTTC.

The chain's CDR3 is CASSSLSEQFF. The CDR3 DNA reads as TGTGCCAGCAGTTCTCTTAGTGAGCAGTTCTTC. The V gene is TRBV27, the J gene TRBJ2-1; D is ambiguous. CDR3 length: 11 residues. Germline V gene data show CDR1 as MNHEY and CDR2 as SMNVEV (reference sequence). Deletions cut 4 bases from V and 9 bases from J, with 7 bases between.

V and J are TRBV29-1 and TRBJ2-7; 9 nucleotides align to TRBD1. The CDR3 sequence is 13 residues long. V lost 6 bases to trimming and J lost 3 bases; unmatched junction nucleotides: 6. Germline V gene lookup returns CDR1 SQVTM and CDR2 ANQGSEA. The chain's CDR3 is CSVDRGDRYEQYF. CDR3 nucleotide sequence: TGCAGCGTGGACAGGGGCGATCGCTACGAGCAGTACTTC.

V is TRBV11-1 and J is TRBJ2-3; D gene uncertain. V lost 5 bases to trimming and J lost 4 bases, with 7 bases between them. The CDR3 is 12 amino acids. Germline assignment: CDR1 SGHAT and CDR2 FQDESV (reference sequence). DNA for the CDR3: TGTGCCAGCAGCCCGACCTCAGATACGCAGTATTTT. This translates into CASSPTSDTQYF.

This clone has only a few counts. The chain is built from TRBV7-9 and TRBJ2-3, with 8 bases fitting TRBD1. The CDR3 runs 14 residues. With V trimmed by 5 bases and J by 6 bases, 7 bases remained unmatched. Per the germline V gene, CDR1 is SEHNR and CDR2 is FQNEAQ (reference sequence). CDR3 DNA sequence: TGTGCCAGCAGCCAGGACAGGGACAGGGATACGCAGTATTTT. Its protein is CASSQDRDRDTQYF.

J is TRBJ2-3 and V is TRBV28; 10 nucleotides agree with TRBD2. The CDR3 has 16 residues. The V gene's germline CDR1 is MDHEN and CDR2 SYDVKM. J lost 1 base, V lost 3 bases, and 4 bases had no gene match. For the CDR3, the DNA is TGTGCCAGCAGTTTTAGCGGGAGGTCGGGCACAGATACGCAGTATTTT. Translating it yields CASSFSGRSGTDTQYF.

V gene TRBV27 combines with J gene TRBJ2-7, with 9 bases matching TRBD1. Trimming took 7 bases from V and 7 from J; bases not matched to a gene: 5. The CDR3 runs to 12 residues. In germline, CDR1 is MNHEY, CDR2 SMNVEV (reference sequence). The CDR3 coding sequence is TGTGCCAGCACAGGGACAGGGCGGGAGCAGTACTTC. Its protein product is CASTGTGREQYF.

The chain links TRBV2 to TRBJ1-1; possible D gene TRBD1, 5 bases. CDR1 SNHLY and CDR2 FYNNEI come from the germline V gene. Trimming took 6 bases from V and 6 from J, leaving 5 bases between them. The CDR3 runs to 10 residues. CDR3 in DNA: TGTGCCAGCAGGGGACCTGAAGCTTTCTTT. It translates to CASRGPEAFF.

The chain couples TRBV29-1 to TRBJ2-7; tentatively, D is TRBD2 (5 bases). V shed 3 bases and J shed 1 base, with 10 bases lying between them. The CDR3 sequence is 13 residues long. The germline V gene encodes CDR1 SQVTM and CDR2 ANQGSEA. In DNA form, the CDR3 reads TGCAGCGTTGAGTTGGGCGGGTCCTACGAGCAGTACTTC. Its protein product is CSVELGGSYEQYF.

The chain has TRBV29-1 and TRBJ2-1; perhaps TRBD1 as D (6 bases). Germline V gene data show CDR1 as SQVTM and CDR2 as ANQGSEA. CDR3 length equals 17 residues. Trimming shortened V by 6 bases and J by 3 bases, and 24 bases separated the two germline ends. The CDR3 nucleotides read TGCAGCGTGTTGGAACCCGGGACACCAAAAAACTACAATGAGCAGTTCTTC. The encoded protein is CSVLEPGTPKNYNEQFF.

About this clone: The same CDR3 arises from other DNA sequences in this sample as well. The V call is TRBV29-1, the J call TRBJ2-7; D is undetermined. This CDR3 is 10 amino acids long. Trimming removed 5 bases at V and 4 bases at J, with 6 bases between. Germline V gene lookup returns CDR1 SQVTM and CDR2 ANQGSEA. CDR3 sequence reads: CSVLTYEQYF. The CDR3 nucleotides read TGCAGCGTTCTCACGTACGAGCAGTACTTC.

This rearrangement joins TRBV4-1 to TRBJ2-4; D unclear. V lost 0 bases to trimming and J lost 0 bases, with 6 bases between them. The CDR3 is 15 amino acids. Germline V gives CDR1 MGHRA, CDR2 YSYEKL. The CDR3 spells CASSQDGGAKNIQYF. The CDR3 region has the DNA TGCGCCAGCAGCCAAGATGGCGGAGCCAAAAACATTCAGTACTTC.

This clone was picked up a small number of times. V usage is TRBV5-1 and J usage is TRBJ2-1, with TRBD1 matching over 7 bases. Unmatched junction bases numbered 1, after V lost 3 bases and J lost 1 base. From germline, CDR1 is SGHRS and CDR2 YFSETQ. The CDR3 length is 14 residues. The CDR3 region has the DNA TGCGCCAGCAGCTCGACAGGGTCCTACAATGAGCAGTTCTTC. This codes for CASSSTGSYNEQFF. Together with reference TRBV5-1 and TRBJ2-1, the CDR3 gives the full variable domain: KAGVTQTPRYLIKTRGQQVTLSCSPISGHRSVSWYQQTPGQGLQFLFEYFSETQRNKGNFPGRFSGRQFSNSRSEMNVSTLELGDSALYLCASSSTGSYNEQFFGPGTRLTVL.

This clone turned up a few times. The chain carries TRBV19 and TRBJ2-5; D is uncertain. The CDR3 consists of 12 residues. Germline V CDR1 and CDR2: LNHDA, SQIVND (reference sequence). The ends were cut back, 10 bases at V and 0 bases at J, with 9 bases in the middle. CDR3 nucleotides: TGTGCCACCCAGGCTAACCAAGAGACCCAGTACTTC. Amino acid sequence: CATQANQETQYF.

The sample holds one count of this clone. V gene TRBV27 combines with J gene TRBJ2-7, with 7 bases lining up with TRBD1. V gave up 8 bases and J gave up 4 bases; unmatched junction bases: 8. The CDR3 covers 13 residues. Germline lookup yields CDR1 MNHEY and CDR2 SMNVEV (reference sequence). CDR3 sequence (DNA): TGTGCCAGCGGCCGGGACAGCGGTTACGAGCAGTACTTC. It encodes CASGRDSGYEQYF.

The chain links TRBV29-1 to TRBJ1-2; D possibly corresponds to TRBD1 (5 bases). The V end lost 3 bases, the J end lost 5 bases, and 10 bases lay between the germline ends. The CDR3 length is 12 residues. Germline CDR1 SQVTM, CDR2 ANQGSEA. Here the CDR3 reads CSVDTGDYGYTF. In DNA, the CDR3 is TGCAGCGTTGACACAGGAGATTATGGCTACACCTTC.

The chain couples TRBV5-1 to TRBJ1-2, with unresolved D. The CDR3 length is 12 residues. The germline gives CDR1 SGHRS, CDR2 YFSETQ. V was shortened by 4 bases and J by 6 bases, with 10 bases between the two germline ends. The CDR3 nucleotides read TGCGCCAGCAGCCTCCCGGGAGATGGCTACACCTTC. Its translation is CASSLPGDGYTF.

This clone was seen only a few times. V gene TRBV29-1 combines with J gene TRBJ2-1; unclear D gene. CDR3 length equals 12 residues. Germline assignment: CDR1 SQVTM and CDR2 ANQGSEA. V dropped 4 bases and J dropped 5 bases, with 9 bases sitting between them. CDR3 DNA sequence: TGCAGCGTTGTGCCAGAAAACAATGAGCAGTTCTTC. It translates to CSVVPENNEQFF.

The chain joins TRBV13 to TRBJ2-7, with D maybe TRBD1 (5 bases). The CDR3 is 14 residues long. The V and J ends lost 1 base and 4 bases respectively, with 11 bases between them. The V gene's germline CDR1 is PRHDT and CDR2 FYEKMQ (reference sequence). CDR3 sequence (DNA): TGTGCCAGCAGCTTAGTTGGACACTATTACGAGCAGTACTTC. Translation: CASSLVGHYYEQYF.